This T cell receptor beta chain was retrieved from a study of blood T cell repertoires in COVID-19. Study summary: Sources were T cells, B-cell-depleted T cells, or PBMCs; the material itself was cDNA or gDNA.

Per the authors' pipeline: How many nucleated cells were present was estimated from reference gene primer amplification. Some clones are missing from TCRdb's copy, which holds only in-frame ones; the method was immunoSEQ multiplex PCR. That table furnishes V, J and clone size, whereas the DNA furnished D and trimming. The table shows about 78,000 clones, with 86% occurring only once. The sequence was obtained from a woman aged 55-70 years with acute or convalescent COVID-19. The sequencing input was peripheral blood.

The CDR3 region is CASSTGIASAGETQYF. CDR3 coding DNA: TGTGCCAGCTCGACCGGGATCGCGTCGGCGGGAGAGACCCAGTACTTC. The chain combines TRBV18 with TRBJ2-5; D perhaps matches TRBD2 (5 bases). CDR3 length: 16 residues. V was clipped by 6 bases and J by 4 bases, with 21 bases between them. Per the germline V gene, CDR1 is KGHSH and CDR2 is LQKENI.